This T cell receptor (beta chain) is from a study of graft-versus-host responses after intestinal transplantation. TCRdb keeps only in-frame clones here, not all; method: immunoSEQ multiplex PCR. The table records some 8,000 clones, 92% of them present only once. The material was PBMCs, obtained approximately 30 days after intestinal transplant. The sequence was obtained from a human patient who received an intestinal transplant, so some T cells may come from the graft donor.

The CDR3 is CASSRSPDRVGGYTF. CDR3 DNA sequence: TGTGCCAGCAGCCGATCTCCGGACAGGGTAGGCGGCTACACCTTC. V is TRBV14 and J is TRBJ1-2, with 8 bases identical to TRBD1. The CDR3 is made up of 15 amino acids. CDR1 and CDR2 from the germline V gene are SGHDN and FVKESK. V lost 4 bases and J lost 8; bases outside the gene matches: 12.